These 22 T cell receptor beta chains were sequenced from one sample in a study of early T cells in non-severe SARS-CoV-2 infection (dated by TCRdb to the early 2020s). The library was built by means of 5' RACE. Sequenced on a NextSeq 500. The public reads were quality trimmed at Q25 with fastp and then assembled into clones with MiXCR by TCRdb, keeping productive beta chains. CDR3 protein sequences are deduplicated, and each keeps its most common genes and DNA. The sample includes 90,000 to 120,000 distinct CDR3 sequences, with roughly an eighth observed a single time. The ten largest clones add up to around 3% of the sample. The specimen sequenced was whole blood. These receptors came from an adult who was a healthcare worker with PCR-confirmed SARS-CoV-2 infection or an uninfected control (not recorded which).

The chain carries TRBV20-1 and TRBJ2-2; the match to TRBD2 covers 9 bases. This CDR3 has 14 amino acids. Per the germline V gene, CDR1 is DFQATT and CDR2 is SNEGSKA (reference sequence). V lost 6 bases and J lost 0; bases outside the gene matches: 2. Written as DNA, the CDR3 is TGCAGTGCCATAGCGGGAGCGAACACCGGGGAGCTGTTTTTT. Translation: CSAIAGANTGELFF.

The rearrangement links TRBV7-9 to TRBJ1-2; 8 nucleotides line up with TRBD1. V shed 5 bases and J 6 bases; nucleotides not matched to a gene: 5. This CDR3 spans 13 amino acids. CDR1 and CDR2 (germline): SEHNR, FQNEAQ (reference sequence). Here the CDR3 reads CASSMTGVDGYTF. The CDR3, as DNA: TGTGCCAGCAGCATGACAGGGGTGGATGGCTACACCTTC. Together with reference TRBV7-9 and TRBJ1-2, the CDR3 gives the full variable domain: DTGVSQNPRHKITKRGQNVTFRCDPISEHNRLYWYRQTLGQGPEFLTYFQNEAQLEKSRLLSDRFSAERPKGSFSTLEIQRTEQGDSAMYLCASSMTGVDGYTFGSGTRLTVV.

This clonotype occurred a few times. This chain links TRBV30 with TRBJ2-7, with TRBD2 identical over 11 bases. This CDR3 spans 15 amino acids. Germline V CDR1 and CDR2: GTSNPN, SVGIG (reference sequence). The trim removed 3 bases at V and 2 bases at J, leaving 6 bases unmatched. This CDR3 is CAWSAGTSGPYEQYF. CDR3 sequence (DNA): TGTGCCTGGAGCGCTGGGACTAGCGGACCCTACGAGCAGTACTTC. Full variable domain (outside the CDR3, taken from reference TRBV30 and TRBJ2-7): SQTIHQWPATLVQPVGSPLSLECTVEGTSNPNLYWYRQAAGRGLQLLFYSVGIGQISSEVPQNLSASRPQDRQFILSSKKLLLSDSGFYLCAWSAGTSGPYEQYFGPGTRLTVT.

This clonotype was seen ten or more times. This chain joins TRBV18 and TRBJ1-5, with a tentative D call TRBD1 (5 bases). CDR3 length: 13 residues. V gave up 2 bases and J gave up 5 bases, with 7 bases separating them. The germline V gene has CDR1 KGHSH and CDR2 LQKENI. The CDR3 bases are TGTGCCAGCTCACCAGGGGGGGATCAGCCCCAGCATTTT. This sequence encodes CASSPGGDQPQHF.

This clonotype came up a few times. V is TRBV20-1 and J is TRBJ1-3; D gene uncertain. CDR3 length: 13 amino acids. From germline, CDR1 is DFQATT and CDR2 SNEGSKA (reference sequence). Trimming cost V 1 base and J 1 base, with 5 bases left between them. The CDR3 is CSARVGSGNTIYF. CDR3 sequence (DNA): TGCAGTGCTAGAGTAGGTTCTGGAAACACCATATATTTT.

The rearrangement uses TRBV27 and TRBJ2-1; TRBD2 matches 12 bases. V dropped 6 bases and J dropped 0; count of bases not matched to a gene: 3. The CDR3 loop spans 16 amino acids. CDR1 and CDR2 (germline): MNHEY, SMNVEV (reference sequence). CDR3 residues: CASSPTSGSSYNEQFF. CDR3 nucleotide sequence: TGTGCCAGCAGCCCGACTAGCGGGAGCTCCTACAATGAGCAGTTCTTC.

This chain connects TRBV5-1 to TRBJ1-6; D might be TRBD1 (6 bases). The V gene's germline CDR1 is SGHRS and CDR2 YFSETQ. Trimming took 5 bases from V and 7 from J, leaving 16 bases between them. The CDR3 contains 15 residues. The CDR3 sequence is CASRPQGNQNSPLHF. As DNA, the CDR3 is TGCGCCAGCAGGCCCCAGGGGAATCAGAATTCACCCCTCCACTTT.

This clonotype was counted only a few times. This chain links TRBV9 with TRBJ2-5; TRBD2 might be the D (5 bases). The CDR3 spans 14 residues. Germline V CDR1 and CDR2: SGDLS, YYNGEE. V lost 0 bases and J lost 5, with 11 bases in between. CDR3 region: CASSVVATQETQYF. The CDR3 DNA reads TGTGCCAGCAGCGTAGTAGCGACCCAGGAGACCCAGTACTTC.

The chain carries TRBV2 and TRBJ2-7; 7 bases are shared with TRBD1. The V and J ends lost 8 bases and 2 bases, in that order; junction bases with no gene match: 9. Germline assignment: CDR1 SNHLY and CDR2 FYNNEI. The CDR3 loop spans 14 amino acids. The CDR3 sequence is CASCSGTVTYEQYF. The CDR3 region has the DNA TGTGCCAGCTGCTCCGGGACAGTAACCTACGAGCAGTACTTC.

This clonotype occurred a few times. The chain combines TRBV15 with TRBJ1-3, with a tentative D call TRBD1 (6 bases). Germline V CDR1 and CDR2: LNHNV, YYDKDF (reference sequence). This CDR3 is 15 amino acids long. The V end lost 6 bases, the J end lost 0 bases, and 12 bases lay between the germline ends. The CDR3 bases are TGTGCCACCAGTCCGGGACACTACTCTGGAAACACCATATATTTT. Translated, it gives CATSPGHYSGNTIYF.

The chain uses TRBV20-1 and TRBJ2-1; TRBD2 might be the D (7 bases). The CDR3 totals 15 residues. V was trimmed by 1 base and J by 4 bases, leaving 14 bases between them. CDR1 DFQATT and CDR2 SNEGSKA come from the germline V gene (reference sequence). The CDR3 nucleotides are TGCAGTGCTAGAGGCAGGGAGGGGGTGTACAATGAGCAGTTCTTC. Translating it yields CSARGREGVYNEQFF.

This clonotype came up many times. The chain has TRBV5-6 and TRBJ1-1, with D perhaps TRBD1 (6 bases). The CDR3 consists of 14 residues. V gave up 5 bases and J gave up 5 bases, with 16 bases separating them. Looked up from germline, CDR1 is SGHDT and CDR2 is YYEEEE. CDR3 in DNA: TGTGCCAGCAGGGCTACAGGGAGGGGAACTGAAGCTTTCTTT. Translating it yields CASRATGRGTEAFF.

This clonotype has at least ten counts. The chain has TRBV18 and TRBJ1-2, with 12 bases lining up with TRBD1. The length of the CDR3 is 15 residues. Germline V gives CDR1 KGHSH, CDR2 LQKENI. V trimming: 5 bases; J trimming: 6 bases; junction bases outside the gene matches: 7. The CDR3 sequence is CASSSTRDRGHGYTF. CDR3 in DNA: TGTGCCAGCTCATCTACAAGGGACAGGGGGCATGGCTACACCTTC.

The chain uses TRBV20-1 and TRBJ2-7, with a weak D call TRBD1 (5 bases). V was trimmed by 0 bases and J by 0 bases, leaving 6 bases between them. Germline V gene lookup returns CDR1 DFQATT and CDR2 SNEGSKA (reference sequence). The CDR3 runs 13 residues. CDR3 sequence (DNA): TGCAGTGCTAGAGACAGGGTCTCCTACGAGCAGTACTTC. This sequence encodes CSARDRVSYEQYF.

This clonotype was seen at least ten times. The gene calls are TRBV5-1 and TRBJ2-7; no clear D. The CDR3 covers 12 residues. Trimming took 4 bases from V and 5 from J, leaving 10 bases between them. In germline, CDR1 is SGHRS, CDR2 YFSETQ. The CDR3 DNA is TGCGCCAGCAGCCCGGGTATCAACGAGCAGTACTTC. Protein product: CASSPGINEQYF.

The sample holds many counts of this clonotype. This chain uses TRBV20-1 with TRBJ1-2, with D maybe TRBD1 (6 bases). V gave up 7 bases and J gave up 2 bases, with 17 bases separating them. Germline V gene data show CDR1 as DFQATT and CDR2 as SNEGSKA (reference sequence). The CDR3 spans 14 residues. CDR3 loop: CSVSDPGENYGYTF. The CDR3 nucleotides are TGCAGTGTTTCAGACCCAGGGGAGAACTATGGCTACACCTTC.

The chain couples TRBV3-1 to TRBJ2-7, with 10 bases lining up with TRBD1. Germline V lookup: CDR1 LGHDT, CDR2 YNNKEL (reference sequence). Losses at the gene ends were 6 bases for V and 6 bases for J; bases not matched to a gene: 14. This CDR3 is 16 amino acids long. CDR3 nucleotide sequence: TGTGCCAGCAGACTCCGGACGGGACAGGGGATGGGCGAGCAGTACTTC. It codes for CASRLRTGQGMGEQYF.

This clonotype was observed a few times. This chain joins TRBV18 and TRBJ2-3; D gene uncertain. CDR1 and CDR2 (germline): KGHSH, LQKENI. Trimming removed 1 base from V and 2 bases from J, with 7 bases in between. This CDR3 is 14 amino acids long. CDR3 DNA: TGTGCCAGCTCACCACGCCCCATCACAGATACGCAGTATTTT. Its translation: CASSPRPITDTQYF.

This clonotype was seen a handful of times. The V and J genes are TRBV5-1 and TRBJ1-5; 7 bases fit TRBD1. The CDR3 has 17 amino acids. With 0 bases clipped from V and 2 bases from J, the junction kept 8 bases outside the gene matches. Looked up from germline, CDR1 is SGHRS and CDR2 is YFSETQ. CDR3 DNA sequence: TGCGCCAGCAGCTTGGGGGCAGGGGGAAATGGCAATCAGCCCCAGCATTTT. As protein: CASSLGAGGNGNQPQHF. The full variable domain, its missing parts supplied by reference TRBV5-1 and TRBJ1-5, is KAGVTQTPRYLIKTRGQQVTLSCSPISGHRSVSWYQQTPGQGLQFLFEYFSETQRNKGNFPGRFSGRQFSNSRSEMNVSTLELGDSALYLCASSLGAGGNGNQPQHFGDGTRLSIL.

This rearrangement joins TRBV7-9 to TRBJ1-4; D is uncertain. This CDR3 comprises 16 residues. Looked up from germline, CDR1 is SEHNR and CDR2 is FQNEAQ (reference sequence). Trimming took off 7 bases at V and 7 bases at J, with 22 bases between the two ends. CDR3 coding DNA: TGTGCCAGCACCACGGGGTTGAAGGGTGAGAGTGAAAAACTGTTTTTT. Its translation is CASTTGLKGESEKLFF.

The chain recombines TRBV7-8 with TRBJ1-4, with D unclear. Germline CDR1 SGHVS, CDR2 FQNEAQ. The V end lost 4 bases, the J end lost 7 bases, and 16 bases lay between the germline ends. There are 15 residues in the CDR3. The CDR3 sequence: CASSSDWIRSEKLFF. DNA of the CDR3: TGTGCCAGCAGCTCAGACTGGATCCGGAGTGAAAAACTGTTTTTT.

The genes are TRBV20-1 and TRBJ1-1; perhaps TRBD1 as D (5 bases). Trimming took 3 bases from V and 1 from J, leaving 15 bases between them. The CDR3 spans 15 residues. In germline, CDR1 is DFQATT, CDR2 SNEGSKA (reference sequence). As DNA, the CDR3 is TGCAGTGCTAGCTTTCCGGGACGGACGAACACTGAAGCTTTCTTT. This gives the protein CSASFPGRTNTEAFF.